These 9 T cell receptor beta chains were sequenced from one sample in a study of T cell clonality in common variable immunodeficiency. These TCRs are of unknown antigen specificity. Overall study results and limits: Reportedly, TCR beta sequences from common variable immunodeficiency showed fewer deletions and N-nucleotide insertions.

Assay: immunoSEQ multiplex PCR; the TCRdb copy retains only in-frame clones and omits some. The data show 25,000 to 35,000 clones, none appearing only once, with around 5.4% held by the ten largest. The sample was peripheral blood mononuclear cells. The source is a human donor with common variable immunodeficiency.

This clone showed up many times. The read terminates 3 residues ahead of where the CDR3 ends, so the germline J gene completes it. This chain links TRBV7-2 with TRBJ2-7; no firm D call. Trimming removed 0 bases from V and 0 bases from J, with 12 bases in between. Germline CDR1 is SGHTA and CDR2 is FQGNSA. This CDR3 has 16 amino acids. CDR3 loop: CASSLAPEQISYEQYF. Incomplete CDR3 DNA: TGTGCCAGCAGCTTAGCCCCGGAACAGATCTCCTACGAG.

About this clone itself: The missing CDR3 end, 3 residues past where the read stops, is filled in from the germline J gene. This chain uses TRBV7-2 with TRBJ2-1; tentatively, D is TRBD1 (6 bases). This CDR3 is built from 14 residues. From germline, CDR1 is SGHTA and CDR2 FQGNSA. Trimming took 4 bases from V and 9 from J, leaving 16 bases between them. The sequenced part of the CDR3 DNA is TGTGCCAGCAGCTATCAACAGGGACCTGGTGAG. This gives the protein CASSYQQGPGE. The complete CDR3 sequence is CASSYQQGPGEQFF.

Note on this clone: From the germline J gene comes the end of the CDR3, since the read stops 3 residues before it. This chain links TRBV19 with TRBJ2-5; 8 bases match TRBD2. The CDR3 loop spans 14 amino acids. Germline V gene lookup returns CDR1 LNHDA and CDR2 SQIVND (reference sequence). The V and J ends lost 5 bases and 2 bases, in that order; junction bases with no gene match: 4. CDR3 sequence reads: CASSGGGSQETQYF. The sequenced CDR3 bases are TGTGCCAGTAGTGGCGGGGGGTCGCAAGAGACC.

Ten or more counts support this clone. The missing CDR3 end, 3 residues past where the read stops, is filled in from the germline J gene. The chain joins TRBV6-2 or TRBV6-3 to TRBJ2-5, with TRBD1 as a possible D gene (5 bases). Trimming shortened V by 2 bases and J by 2 bases, and 12 bases separated the two germline ends. CDR1 is MNHEY, CDR2 SVGEGT, per germline. The CDR3 totals 15 residues. The part of the CDR3 DNA that was read is TGTGCCAGCAGTTACCCAAGGGGAAGGCAAGAGACC. Translated: CASSYPRGRQET. From start to end, the CDR3 is CASSYPRGRQETQYF.

This clone was counted only a few times. The CDR3 goes on 3 residues after the read ends, and that part is filled in from the germline J gene. This sequence joins TRBV19 and TRBJ1-2; D may be TRBD1 (5 bases). The CDR3 is made up of 14 amino acids. V dropped 1 base and J dropped 3 bases, with 9 bases sitting between them. Germline CDR1 LNHDA, CDR2 SQIVND (reference sequence). CDR3 in amino acids: CASSIAGRDYGYTF. The CDR3 bases that were read are TGTGCCAGTAGTATAGCCGGCAGGGACTATGGC.

This clone was observed a few times. Read data end 3 residues before the CDR3 end; the end is taken from the germline J gene. The chain links TRBV11-3 to TRBJ1-1; D gene unclear. Looked up from germline, CDR1 is SGHNT and CDR2 is YENEEA. Trimming shortened V by 6 bases and J by 0 bases, and 8 bases separated the two germline ends. The CDR3 consists of 13 residues. The covered CDR3 bases are TGTGCCAGCAGGGACTCGTTGAACACTGAA. Amino acid sequence: CASRDSLNTE. The whole CDR3 protein is CASRDSLNTEAFF.

With respect to this clone: The read falls 3 residues short of the CDR3 end, and the missing part is taken from the germline J gene. The V gene is TRBV7-9, the J gene TRBJ2-2; no reliable D call. CDR1 SEHNR and CDR2 FQNEAQ come from the germline V gene (reference sequence). This CDR3 contains 14 residues. The V and J ends lost 1 base and 1 base respectively, with 4 bases between them. The CDR3 region is CASSLGQNTGELFF. The sequenced CDR3 bases are TGTGCCAGCAGCTTAGGGCAGAACACCGGGGAG. The full variable domain, its missing parts supplied by reference TRBV7-9 and TRBJ2-2, is DTGVSQNPRHKITKRGQNVTFRCDPISEHNRLYWYRQTLGQGPEFLTYFQNEAQLEKSRLLSDRFSAERPKGSFSTLEIQRTEQGDSAMYLCASSLGQNTGELFFGEGSRLTVL.

This clone was seen at least ten times. Read sequence stops 3 residues before the CDR3 end, and the germline J gene provides the missing end. The chain couples TRBV20-1 to TRBJ2-3, with D possibly matching TRBD1 (6 bases). This CDR3 region has 14 residues. The V and J ends lost 3 bases and 1 base respectively, with 11 bases between them. Germline CDR1 is DFQATT and CDR2 is SNEGSKA (reference sequence). Incomplete CDR3 DNA: TGCAGTGCTAGGTCACAGGGCGGCACAGATACG. Protein sequence: CSARSQGGTDT. The CDR3 as a whole reads CSARSQGGTDTQYF.

There are many counts of this clone. With the read ending 3 residues before the CDR3 end, the germline J gene is used to fill in that end. The chain uses TRBV18 and TRBJ1-1, with 7 bases identical to TRBD1. After removal of 9 bases from V and 3 bases from J, the junction contained 10 bases not matched to a gene. Per the germline V gene, CDR1 is KGHSH and CDR2 is LQKENI. This CDR3 contains 14 residues. CDR3 residues: CASAQGGLDTEAFF. The sequenced part of the CDR3 DNA is TGTGCCAGTGCTCAGGGGGGCTTGGACACTGAA.